This T cell receptor beta chain was identified during a study of T cells in Graves' hyperthyroidism and ophthalmopathy (dated by TCRdb to the late 2010s). About the full investigation: A discovery cohort of roughly 100 patients, about 43 with Graves' ophthalmopathy and over 55 with stable Graves' hyperthyroidism, was used to find distinguishing TCR V-J signatures. Prospective prediction of ophthalmopathy was tested in an independent validation cohort of approximately 18 hyperthyroidism patients and roughly 16 patients who later progressed to ophthalmopathy. The approximately 100 discovery patients were randomly divided into training and test sets at a 7:3 ratio. In addition, the study compared T-cell repertoires in thyroid tissue and in blood from about 6 Graves' hyperthyroidism patients. Following sampling, methimazole starting at 30 mg daily was given to hyperthyroidism patients, and high-dose intravenous methylprednisolone was given to ophthalmopathy patients. The paper describes TCR Vbeta CDR3 sequencing of about 140 peripheral blood samples, made up of about 40 ophthalmopathy patients, roughly 75 hyperthyroidism patients and around 17 progressor patients. Here is what the overall study found, with its caveats: Most expanded thyroid clonotypes (frequency above 0.001) were also found in blood, which suggests that blood repertoires may mirror thyroid immune responses. No statistical method was used to fix the sample size in advance, and group allocation was not hidden from the investigators. Ophthalmopathy was separated from stable hyperthyroidism by a 13 V-J signature model, with over 85% sensitivity and approximately 81% specificity obtained in cross-validation and 80%/75% obtained in testing. In validation, the model predicted progression to ophthalmopathy with approximately 69% sensitivity and about 72% specificity, a median of 6.5 months before onset.

The TCR beta CDR3 regions were amplified from RNA transcripts. The first round of RT-PCR for the TCR CDR3 was performed with the HTBI primer set and the Qiagen OneStep RT-PCR kit. Libraries were constructed in a second round of multiplex PCR, after which size selection and purification were carried out. Sequencing of the libraries was done on an Illumina HiSeq2000 using paired-end 100 bp reads. The authors processed their data as follows. SOAPnuke was used to process the raw data, removing reads that contained adapters or uncalled bases, had a mean Phred below 15, or lacked an exact match to the constant primer or identifier. High-quality paired reads were merged with COPE v1.2.5, and unique nucleotide sequences were defined as clonotypes. MiTCR v1.1 was used to align clonotypes to the IMGT TRBV, TRBD and TRBJ reference segments. The analysis was restricted to V-J combinations with a frequency above 0.0001, which together covered about 99% of the repertoires. A TCS score was defined as the ratio of F50 (clonal expansion) to E x V (chaos), with BLOSUM62-based TCRdist applied between CDR3 peptides within each V-J. Welch's t-statistics and random forest reduced roughly 540 V-J features to about 12, which were used in a naive Bayes classifier (R e1071). The Morisita-Horn index was used to measure how similar the thyroid and blood repertoires were. The public reads were reprocessed in TCRdb via fastp at Q25 and MiXCR, keeping in-frame beta chains. Rows matching on CDR3 protein sequence are summarized as one entry with the most common DNA and genes. TCRdb, not the original authors, processed these V and J calls. In this sample the table shows approximately 640,000 distinct CDR3 sequences, just under 45% of which occur a single time. The ten largest clones add up to under 8.5% of the sample.

Details on this clonotype: This clone's antigen is unknown. Per-base qualities were not stored, and no clone one base away is much larger.

The CDR3 has 15 amino acids, counting the end cysteine and phenylalanine. The kept DNA is CDR3 alone, 45 bases in frame from the first base. CDR1 and CDR2 are read off the germline V gene as SGHTA and FQGNSA. From V the trimming removes 3 bases and from J it removes 5 bases, while the gene matches leave 4 bases of the junction unaccounted for. Any patient with an uncontrolled infection, another autoimmune disease, pregnancy or lactation was excluded. Clinical symptoms, serum thyroxine and TRAb, thyroid ultrasound, and orbital computed tomography formed the basis for the diagnoses. Total RNA was extracted with Trizol reagent, and quality was checked on an Agilent 2100 Bioanalyzer.

The chain uses TRBV7-2 and TRBJ1-5; TRBD1 agrees with 10 junctional bases. This TCR derives from an adult man with Graves' disease, either hyperthyroidism or ophthalmopathy (not recorded which). Sequencing input: peripheral blood or thyroid tissue (not recorded which). The DNA sequence is given as TGTGCCAGCAGCTTGATCGGGACAGGGGATCAGCCCCAGCATTTT. Its translation is CASSLIGTGDQPQHF.